The subject of this entry is one TCR beta chain. Its antigen is still unknown. Sequencing was performed with immunoSEQ multiplex PCR; in TCRdb, only in-frame clones are kept and a portion is missing. Among tens of thousands of clones listed, around 91% were seen once. The sample originates from a study of T cell responses to AZD1222 COVID-19 vaccine. Points from the study as a whole: After the peak T cell response, and only then, were repertoires sampled. Nearly half of the spike-specific TCRs reportedly recognize variant regions that carry no mutations. The donor cohort was predominantly white British with a female majority, and clonal diversity may have been underestimated. Baseline testing showed seropositivity in only a handful of AZD1222 recipients.

Germline V gives CDR1 MDHEN, CDR2 SYDVKM. V gave up 6 bases and J gave up 0 bases, with 18 bases separating them. The CDR3 totals 16 residues. Source: peripheral blood, taken on day 0 of AZD1222 vaccination. The gene calls are TRBV28 and TRBJ2-7; D possibly corresponds to TRBD2 (6 bases). The sequence was obtained from an adult in good health. The CDR3 sequence is CASRTEGGTRSYEQYF. CDR3 DNA sequence: TGTGCCAGCAGGACGGAGGGCGGGACCCGCTCCTACGAGCAGTACTTC. Together with reference TRBV28 and TRBJ2-7, the CDR3 gives the full variable domain: DVKVTQSSRYLVKRTGEKVFLECVQDMDHENMFWYRQDPGLGLRLIYFSYDVKMKEKGDIPEGYSVSREKKERFSLILESASTNQTSMYLCASRTEGGTRSYEQYFGPGTRLTVT.